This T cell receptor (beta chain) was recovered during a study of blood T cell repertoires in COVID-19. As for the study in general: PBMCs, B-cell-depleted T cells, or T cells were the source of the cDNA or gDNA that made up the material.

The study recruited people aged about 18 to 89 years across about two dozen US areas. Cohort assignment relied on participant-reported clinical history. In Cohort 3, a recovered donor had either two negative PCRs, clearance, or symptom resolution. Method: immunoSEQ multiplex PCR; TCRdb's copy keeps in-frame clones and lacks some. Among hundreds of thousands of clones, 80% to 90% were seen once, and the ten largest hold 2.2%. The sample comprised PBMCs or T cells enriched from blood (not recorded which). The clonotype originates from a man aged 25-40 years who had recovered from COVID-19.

The CDR3 nucleotides are TGTGCCAGCCGCCGGACAGGGGCTGGTGGAGAAAAACTGTTTTTT. It translates to CASRRTGAGGEKLFF. The V call is TRBV19, the J call TRBJ1-4, with 9 bases lining up with TRBD1. V dropped 9 bases and J dropped 8; count of bases not matched to a gene: 13. The germline CDR1 and CDR2 sequences are LNHDA and SQIVND (reference sequence). This CDR3 contains 15 residues.